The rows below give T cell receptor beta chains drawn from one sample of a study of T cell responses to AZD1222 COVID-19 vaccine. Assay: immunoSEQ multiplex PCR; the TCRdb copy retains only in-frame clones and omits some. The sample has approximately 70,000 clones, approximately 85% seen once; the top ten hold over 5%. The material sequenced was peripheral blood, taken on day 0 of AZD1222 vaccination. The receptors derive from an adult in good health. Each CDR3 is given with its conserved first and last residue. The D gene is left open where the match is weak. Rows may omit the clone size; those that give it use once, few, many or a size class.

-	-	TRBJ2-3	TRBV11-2	CASSFGGVDTDTQYF	TGTGCCAGCAGCTTCGGCGGGGTGGACACAGATACGCAGTATTTT
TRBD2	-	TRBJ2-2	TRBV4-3	CASSQEPLAGGLTGELFF	TGCGCCAGCAGCCAAGAACCTCTAGCGGGGGGACTCACCGGGGAGCTGTTTTTT
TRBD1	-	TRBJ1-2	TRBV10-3	CAITGQGDTYGYTF	TGTGCCATCACTGGACAGGGTGATACCTATGGCTACACCTTC
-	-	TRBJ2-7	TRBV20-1	CSVPTLGEQYF	TGCAGTGTTCCGACGTTGGGGGAGCAGTACTTC
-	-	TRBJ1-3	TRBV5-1	CASSSDGHSGNTIYF	TGCGCCAGCAGCTCAGACGGGCACTCTGGAAACACCATATATTTT
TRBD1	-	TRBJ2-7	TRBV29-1	CSVLQGNTYEQYF	TGCAGCGTCCTACAGGGGAACACCTACGAGCAGTACTTC
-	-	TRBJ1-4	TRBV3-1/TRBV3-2	CASSQDGHFNEKLFF	TGTGCCAGCAGCCAAGATGGGCATTTTAATGAAAAACTGTTTTTT
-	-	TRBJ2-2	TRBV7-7	CASSFGTANTGELFF	TGTGCCAGCAGCTTCGGAACAGCGAACACCGGGGAGCTGTTTTTT
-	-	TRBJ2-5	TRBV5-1	CASSSAQGRQETQYF	TGCGCCAGCAGCTCGGCACAGGGAAGACAAGAGACCCAGTACTTC
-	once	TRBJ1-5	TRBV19	CASGTGSNQPQHF	TGTGCCAGTGGGACGGGAAGCAATCAGCCCCAGCATTTT
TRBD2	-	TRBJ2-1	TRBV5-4	CASSLVLGGASDEQFF	TGTGCCAGCAGCTTGGTCCTCGGGGGGGCCTCGGATGAGCAGTTCTTC
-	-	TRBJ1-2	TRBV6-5	CASSYKGGYTF	TGTGCCAGCAGTTACAAGGGAGGCTACACCTTC
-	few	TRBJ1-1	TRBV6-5	CASSYSKGGASAFF	TGTGCCAGCAGTTACTCGAAGGGGGGCGCAAGTGCTTTCTTT
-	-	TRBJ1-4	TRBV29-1	CSVHMDEKLFF	TGCAGCGTCCACATGGATGAAAAACTGTTTTTT